This T cell receptor (beta chain) was sequenced for a study of PD-L1 blockade in urothelial cancer. Study as a whole: Patients took up atezolizumab at some point between 2012 and 2014 at 1,200 mg intravenously every 3 weeks.

Time point here: peripheral blood 6 weeks after treatment start. TCRdb's table, derived via immunoSEQ multiplex PCR, lists solely in-frame clones and lacks some. The sample includes 120,000 or so clones, 86% seen only once; the top ten take 2.4%. V gave up 1 base and J gave up 4 bases, with 4 bases separating them. This CDR3 comprises 13 residues. CDR1 is LNHDA, CDR2 SQIVND, per germline (reference sequence). This chain links TRBV19 with TRBJ1-4; D is unclear. The clonotype originates from a man aged 45-60 years with urothelial cancer. The sample was PBMCs, taken around atezolizumab (anti-PD-L1) treatment. The CDR3 sequence: CASSIGLNEKLFF. The CDR3 DNA reads TGTGCCAGTAGTATAGGACTTAATGAAAAACTGTTTTTT.